Each of the 12 T cell receptor beta chains below was sequenced from the same sample in a study of T cells after yellow fever vaccination. TCRdb independently ran MiXCR on the 5' RACE reads; one entry per CDR3 protein. This repertoire shows a few hundred thousand distinct CDR3 sequences, roughly 11% found once; its top ten account for less than 20%. Sequencing used PBMCs, obtained on the day of the first yellow fever vaccination. These receptors came from a young man who received the YFV17D yellow fever vaccine.

This clonotype has just a few counts. The V gene is TRBV6-1, the J gene TRBJ2-7, with D perhaps TRBD1 (6 bases). Trimming took 10 bases from V and 0 from J, leaving 10 bases between them. Germline V lookup: CDR1 MNHNS, CDR2 SASEGT. The CDR3 extends over 12 amino acids. As DNA, the CDR3 is TGTGCCATCCTACAGGGCTCCTACGAGCAGTACTTC. The encoded protein is CAILQGSYEQYF.

The rearrangement uses TRBV7-8 and TRBJ2-7; TRBD2 matches 13 bases. Germline V gene data show CDR1 as SGHVS and CDR2 as FQNEAQ. This CDR3 comprises 16 residues. J gave up 5 bases and V 4 bases, and 8 bases lay outside the gene matches. The CDR3 spells CASSSTSGGAFHEQYF. Written as DNA, the CDR3 is TGTGCCAGCAGCTCTACTAGCGGGGGGGCATTCCACGAGCAGTACTTC.

This chain joins TRBV7-6 and TRBJ1-5, with D possibly matching TRBD1 (5 bases). Trimming pared 1 base from V and 1 base from J, leaving 8 bases between. CDR1 is SGHVS and CDR2 is FNYEAQ in the germline V gene. This CDR3 region has 15 residues. The CDR3 sequence is CASSLEPGSNQPQHF. The CDR3 region has the DNA TGTGCCAGCAGCTTAGAACCAGGGAGCAATCAGCCCCAGCATTTT.

This clonotype came up many times. The rearrangement uses TRBV10-3 and TRBJ1-2; perhaps TRBD1 as D (6 bases). In germline, CDR1 is ENHRY, CDR2 SYGVKD. With 7 bases removed from V and 2 bases from J, the gap between germline ends came to 8 bases. This CDR3 contains 12 residues. CDR3 residues: CAINQGNYGYTF. The CDR3, as DNA: TGTGCCATCAACCAGGGGAACTATGGCTACACCTTC.

This clonotype was observed many times. V usage is TRBV29-1 and J usage is TRBJ2-1; D remains ambiguous. The germline V gene has CDR1 SQVTM and CDR2 ANQGSEA. The length of the CDR3 is 11 residues. Trimming took off 8 bases at V and 6 bases at J, with 11 bases between the two ends. This CDR3 reads CSPRVSNEQFF. The CDR3 DNA sequence: TGCAGCCCACGGGTTAGCAATGAGCAGTTCTTC.

The V and J genes are TRBV2 and TRBJ2-1; D might be TRBD1 (5 bases). V dropped 2 bases and J dropped 10 bases, with 9 bases sitting between them. CDR1 and CDR2 (germline): SNHLY, FYNNEI. The CDR3 has 12 residues. DNA of the CDR3: TGTGCCAGCAGTGAACGGACACCCGAGCAGTTCTTC. This gives the protein CASSERTPEQFF.

This sequence joins TRBV7-6 and TRBJ2-2; 7 bases match TRBD1. With V trimmed by 5 bases and J by 5 bases, 11 bases remained unmatched. Germline V CDR1 and CDR2: SGHVS, FNYEAQ. The CDR3 has 16 residues. DNA of the CDR3: TGTGCCAGCAGCCGACCCACAGGGGCGCAAACCGGGGAGCTGTTTTTT. As protein: CASSRPTGAQTGELFF.

This clonotype showed up just a few times. As DNA, the CDR3 is TGTGCCAGCAGCATAACTCAATTAGGGGTAACCGGGGAGCTGTTTTTT. Its protein is CASSITQLGVTGELFF. The rearrangement uses TRBV7-8 and TRBJ2-2; a weak D match, TRBD1 (5 bases). The V and J ends lost 5 bases and 5 bases respectively, with 18 bases between them. CDR1 is SGHVS and CDR2 is FQNEAQ in the germline V gene. The CDR3 covers 16 residues.

In this sample, this clonotype turned up a few times. This chain joins TRBV7-2 and TRBJ1-2; D not certain. The CDR3 is 13 residues long. From germline, CDR1 is SGHTA and CDR2 FQGNSA. V was clipped by 3 bases and J by 3 bases, with 8 bases between them. CDR3 nucleotide sequence: TGTGCCAGCAGCTTTGACAACCACTATGGCTACACCTTC. It translates to CASSFDNHYGYTF.

This chain's CDR3 is CSVDGELVAGGSYNEQFF. CDR3 bases: TGCAGCGTGGACGGGGAGCTAGTGGCGGGGGGATCCTACAATGAGCAGTTCTTC. This chain joins TRBV29-1 and TRBJ2-1; 8 nucleotides match TRBD2. The CDR3 spans 18 residues. The junction had 17 bases not matched to a gene; V was cut back by 6 bases and J by 1 base. CDR1 and CDR2 from the germline V gene are SQVTM and ANQGSEA.

There are a few counts of this clonotype. The chain is built from TRBV7-2 and TRBJ2-7, with D perhaps TRBD1 (6 bases). The CDR3 sequence is 15 residues long. Germline CDR1 reads SGHTA; CDR2 reads FQGNSA. V was pared by 5 bases and J by 2 bases, with 16 bases between. The CDR3 DNA reads as TGTGCCAGCAGCCAGGACAGAGGTACCCCCTACGAGCAGTACTTC. It specifies CASSQDRGTPYEQYF.

The chain employs TRBV6-1 and TRBJ1-2; D is unresolved. This CDR3 spans 10 amino acids. V lost 6 bases to trimming and J lost 5 bases, with 4 bases between them. Germline values: CDR1 MNHNS, CDR2 SASEGT. The CDR3 reads CASRDYGYTF. CDR3 in DNA: TGTGCCAGCAGGGATTATGGCTACACCTTC.